Presented here are 8 T cell receptor beta chains from one specimen sequenced in a study of blood T cell repertoires in COVID-19. Generated by immunoSEQ multiplex PCR, the TCRdb table keeps only in-frame clones and is missing some. The table lists some 260,000 clones, roughly 85% of them singletons. The sample consisted of peripheral blood. These receptors all stem from a woman aged 18-29 years with acute or convalescent COVID-19.

As to this clone: At one of its ends the junction is not consistent with the germline gene, which may arise from a read error. The chain links TRBV7-7 to TRBJ2-2; 13 nucleotides align to TRBD2. CDR3 length equals 15 residues. Germline V gene data show CDR1 as SSHAT and CDR2 as FNYEAQ (reference sequence). CDR3 DNA: TGTGCTAGCAGCTCCGGACTAGCGGGGGTCGGGGAGCTGTTTTTT. Protein: CASSSGLAGVGELFF.

The rearrangement links TRBV28 to TRBJ2-7; D unclear. V was clipped by 7 bases and J by 0 bases, with 7 bases between them. Germline CDR1 is MDHEN and CDR2 is SYDVKM. There are 12 residues in the CDR3. The CDR3 DNA is TGTGCCAGCACCGAGAGCTCCTACGAGCAGTACTTC. Amino acid sequence: CASTESSYEQYF.

This clone was detected once. For the CDR3, the DNA is TGTGCCAGCAGCGATAGCGTGACTTCCTACAATGAGCAGTTCTTC. It translates to CASSDSVTSYNEQFF. The V and J genes are TRBV7-2 and TRBJ2-1, with D perhaps matching TRBD2 (5 bases). V dropped 5 bases and J dropped 1 base, with 12 bases sitting between them. Germline CDR1 and CDR2: SGHTA and FQGNSA. The CDR3 has 15 amino acids.

This clone was recorded a few times. The DNA for the CDR3 is TGTGCCAGCAGCGTTCTACCTCGAGCGGGAGCCACAGATACGCAGTATTTT. It translates to CASSVLPRAGATDTQYF. This chain connects TRBV9 to TRBJ2-3; 8 bases match TRBD2. The CDR3 runs 17 residues. V trimming: 2 bases; J trimming: 2 bases; junction bases outside the gene matches: 10. Germline CDR1 and CDR2: SGDLS and YYNGEE. Supplemented by reference TRBV9 and TRBJ2-3, the full variable domain reads DSGVTQTPKHLITATGQRVTLRCSPRSGDLSVYWYQQSLDQGLQFLIQYYNGEERAKGNILERFSAQQFPDLHSELNLSSLELGDSALYFCASSVLPRAGATDTQYFGPGTRLTVL.

The chain couples TRBV4-3 to TRBJ1-2, with no clear D. This CDR3 spans 14 amino acids. Deletions cut 0 bases from V and 4 bases from J, with 9 bases between. Germline V gene sequence: CDR1 LGHNA, CDR2 YSLEER. The CDR3 region has the DNA TGCGCCAGCAGCCAAGATTTCGGAGCCTATGGCTACACCTTC. This codes for CASSQDFGAYGYTF.

The chain has TRBV12-3 or TRBV12-4 and TRBJ2-4, with TRBD1 matching 7 bases. The CDR3 spans 12 residues. Trimming took 6 bases from V and 7 from J; bases not matched to a gene: 3. The CDR3 DNA follows: TGTGCCAGCAGGACGACAGGGAACATTCAGTACTTC. Translation: CASRTTGNIQYF.

V gene TRBV10-3 combines with J gene TRBJ1-2, with TRBD1 identical over 11 bases. CDR3 length: 14 residues. J gave up 2 bases and V 6 bases, and 2 bases lay outside the gene matches. Germline V gene data show CDR1 as ENHRY and CDR2 as SYGVKD. The chain's CDR3 is CAISGDRGNYGYTF. In DNA form, the CDR3 reads TGTGCCATCAGCGGGGACAGGGGGAACTATGGCTACACCTTC.

The rearrangement joins TRBV30 to TRBJ2-1, with 9 bases matching TRBD2. With V trimmed by 0 bases and J by 9 bases, 12 bases remained unmatched. Germline lookup yields CDR1 GTSNPN and CDR2 SVGIG (reference sequence). This CDR3 comprises 16 residues. CDR3 region: CAWSVLWGGRAGEQFF. The DNA of the CDR3 is TGTGCCTGGAGTGTACTTTGGGGCGGGAGGGCTGGTGAGCAGTTCTTC.